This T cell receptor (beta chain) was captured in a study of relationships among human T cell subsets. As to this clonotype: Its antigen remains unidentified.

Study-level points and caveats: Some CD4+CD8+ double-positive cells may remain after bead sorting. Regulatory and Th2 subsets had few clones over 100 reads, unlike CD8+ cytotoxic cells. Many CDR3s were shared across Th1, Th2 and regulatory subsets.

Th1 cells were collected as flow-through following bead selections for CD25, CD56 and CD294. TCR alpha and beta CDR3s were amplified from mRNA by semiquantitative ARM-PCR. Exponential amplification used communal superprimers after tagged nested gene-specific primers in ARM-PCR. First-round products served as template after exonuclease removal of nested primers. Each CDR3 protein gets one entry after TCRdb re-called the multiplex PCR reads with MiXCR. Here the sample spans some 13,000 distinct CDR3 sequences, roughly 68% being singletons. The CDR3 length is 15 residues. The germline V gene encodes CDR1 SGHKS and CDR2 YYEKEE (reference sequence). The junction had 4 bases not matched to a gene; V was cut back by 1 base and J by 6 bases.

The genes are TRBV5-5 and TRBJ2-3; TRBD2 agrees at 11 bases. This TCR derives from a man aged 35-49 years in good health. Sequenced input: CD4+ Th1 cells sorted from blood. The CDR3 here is CASSLSSGGKDTQYF. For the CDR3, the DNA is TGTGCCAGCAGCTTGTCTAGCGGGGGGAAGGATACGCAGTATTTT. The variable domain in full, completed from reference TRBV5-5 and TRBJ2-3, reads DAGVTQSPTHLIKTRGQQVTLRCSPISGHKSVSWYQQVLGQGPQFIFQYYEKEERGRGNFPDRFSARQFPNYSSELNVNALLLGDSALYLCASSLSSGGKDTQYFGPGTRLTVL.